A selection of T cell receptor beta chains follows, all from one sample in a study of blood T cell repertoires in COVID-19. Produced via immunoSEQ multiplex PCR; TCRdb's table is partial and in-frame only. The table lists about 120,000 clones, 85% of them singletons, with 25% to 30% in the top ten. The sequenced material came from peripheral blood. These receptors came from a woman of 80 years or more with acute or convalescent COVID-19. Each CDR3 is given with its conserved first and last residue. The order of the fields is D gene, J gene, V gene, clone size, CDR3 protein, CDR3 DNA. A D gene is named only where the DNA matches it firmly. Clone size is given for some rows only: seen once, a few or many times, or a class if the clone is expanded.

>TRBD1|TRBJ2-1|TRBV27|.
CASSLEGGSSYNEQFF
TGTGCCAGCAGTTTAGAAGGGGGCTCCTCCTACAATGAGCAGTTCTTC
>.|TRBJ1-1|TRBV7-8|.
CASSLSRGNTEAFF
TGTGCCAGCAGCTTATCCAGAGGAAACACTGAAGCTTTCTTT
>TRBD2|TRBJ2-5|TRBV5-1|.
CASASSAGVETQYF
TGCGCCAGCGCGTCTTCAGCGGGGGTAGAGACCCAGTACTTC
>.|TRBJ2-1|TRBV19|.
CASSITGGSYNEQFF
TGTGCCAGTAGTATAACCGGGGGCTCCTACAATGAGCAGTTCTTC
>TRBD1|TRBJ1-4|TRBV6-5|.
CATQGYEKLFF
TGTGCCACACAGGGGTATGAAAAACTGTTTTTT
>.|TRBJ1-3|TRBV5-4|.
CASSLGSTPGNTIYF
TGTGCCAGCAGCCTCGGTTCCACCCCTGGAAACACCATATATTTT
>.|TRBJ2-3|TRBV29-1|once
CSVVGDIPSASTDTQYF
TGCAGCGTTGTAGGGGACATCCCGTCAGCTAGCACAGATACGCAGTATTTT
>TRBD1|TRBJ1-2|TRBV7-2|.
CAGRLGGTDTNGYTF
TGTGCCGGTCGACTAGGCGGGACAGACACGAATGGCTACACCTTC
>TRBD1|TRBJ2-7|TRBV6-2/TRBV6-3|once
CASSYSGTGPYEQYF
TGTGCCAGCAGTTACTCTGGGACAGGGCCCTACGAGCAGTACTTC
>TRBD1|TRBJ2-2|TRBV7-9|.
CASSLYGTGNTGELFF
TGTGCCAGCAGCTTATATGGGACAGGGAACACCGGGGAGCTGTTTTTT
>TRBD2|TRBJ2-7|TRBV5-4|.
CASAAGVAYEQYF
TGTGCCAGCGCTGCGGGGGTTGCCTACGAGCAGTACTTC
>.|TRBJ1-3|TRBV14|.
CASSQVGRSGFPSGNTIYF
TGTGCCAGCAGCCAAGTGGGCAGGTCTGGTTTCCCATCTGGAAACACCATATATTTT
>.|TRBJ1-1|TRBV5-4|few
CASSSRNTEAFF
TGTGCCAGCAGCTCCCGTAACACTGAAGCTTTCTTT
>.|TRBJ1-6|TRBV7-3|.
CASSFGGGSPLHF
TGTGCCAGCAGCTTTGGGGGAGGATCACCCCTCCACTTT
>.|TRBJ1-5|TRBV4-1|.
CASSRIQGTSNSNQPQHF
TGCGCCAGCAGCCGGATACAGGGAACCTCGAATAGCAATCAGCCCCAGCATTTT
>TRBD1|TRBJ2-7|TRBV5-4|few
CASSTGTGRYEQYF
TGTGCCAGCAGCACCGGGACAGGACGTTACGAGCAGTACTTC
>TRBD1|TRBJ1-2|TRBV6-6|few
CASSHREGAHGYTF
TGTGCCAGCAGTCACCGTGAGGGGGCGCATGGCTACACCTTC
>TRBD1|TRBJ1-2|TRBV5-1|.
CASSLGTGFGYTF
TGCGCCAGCAGCTTGGGGACAGGGTTTGGCTACACCTTC
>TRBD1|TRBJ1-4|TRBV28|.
CASRTGGVEKLFF
TGTGCCTCCCGGACAGGCGGGGTAGAAAAACTGTTTTTT
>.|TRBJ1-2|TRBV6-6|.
CASILRQSYGYTF
TGTGCCAGCATCCTTAGACAGAGTTATGGCTACACCTTC
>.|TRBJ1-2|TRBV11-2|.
CASSLRTYGYTF
TGTGCCAGCAGCCTCAGAACCTATGGCTACACCTTC
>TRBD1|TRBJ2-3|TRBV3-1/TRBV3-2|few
CASAHGTGGPDTQYF
TGTGCCAGCGCCCACGGGACAGGGGGGCCAGATACGCAGTATTTT
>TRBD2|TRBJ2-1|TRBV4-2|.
CASSQAGGHEQFF
TGTGCCAGCAGCCAAGCGGGGGGGCATGAGCAGTTCTTC
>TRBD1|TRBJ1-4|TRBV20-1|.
CSASDRGFEKLFF
TGCAGTGCTAGTGACAGGGGGTTTGAAAAACTGTTTTTT
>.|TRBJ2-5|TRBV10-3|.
CAISEWGLETQYF
TGTGCCATCAGTGAGTGGGGGCTAGAGACCCAGTACTTC
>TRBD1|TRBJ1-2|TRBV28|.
CASSLFRRPGTGETGYTF
TGTGCCAGCAGTTTATTCCGCCGACCCGGGACAGGAGAAACGGGCTACACCTTC
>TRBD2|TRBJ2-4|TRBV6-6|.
CASSQTSGAGAKNIQYF
TGTGCCAGCAGTCAAACTAGCGGGGCGGGGGCCAAAAACATTCAGTACTTC
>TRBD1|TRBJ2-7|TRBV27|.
CASSPLRDREGNEQYF
TGTGCCAGCAGTCCCCTTCGGGACAGGGAGGGCAACGAGCAGTACTTC
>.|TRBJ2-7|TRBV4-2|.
CASSQVSRQTYEQYF
TGTGCCAGCAGCCAAGTGTCCAGGCAGACCTACGAGCAGTACTTC
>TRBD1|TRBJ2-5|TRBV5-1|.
CASSKGQGGTPKETQYF
TGCGCCAGCAGCAAAGGACAGGGTGGGACCCCAAAAGAGACCCAGTACTTC
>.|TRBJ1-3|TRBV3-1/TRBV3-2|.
CASSQGSGSGNTIYF
TGTGCCAGCAGCCAAGGTTCGGGCTCTGGAAACACCATATATTTT
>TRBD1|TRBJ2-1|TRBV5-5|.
CASSFRQGDNEQFF
TGTGCCAGCAGCTTTAGACAGGGCGACAATGAGCAGTTCTTC
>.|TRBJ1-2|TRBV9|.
CASSGALWESGYTF
TGTGCCAGCAGCGGAGCCCTCTGGGAGTCTGGCTACACCTTC
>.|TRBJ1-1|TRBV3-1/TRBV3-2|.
CASSLGTKGTEAFF
TGTGCCAGCAGCCTAGGGACAAAGGGCACTGAAGCTTTCTTT
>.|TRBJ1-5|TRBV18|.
CASSPMKQNYSNQPQHF
TGTGCCAGCTCACCGATGAAGCAGAACTATAGCAATCAGCCCCAGCATTTT
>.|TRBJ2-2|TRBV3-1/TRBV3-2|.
CASTGWRLVGNTGELFF
TGTGCCAGCACCGGATGGCGACTAGTCGGTAACACCGGGGAGCTGTTTTTT